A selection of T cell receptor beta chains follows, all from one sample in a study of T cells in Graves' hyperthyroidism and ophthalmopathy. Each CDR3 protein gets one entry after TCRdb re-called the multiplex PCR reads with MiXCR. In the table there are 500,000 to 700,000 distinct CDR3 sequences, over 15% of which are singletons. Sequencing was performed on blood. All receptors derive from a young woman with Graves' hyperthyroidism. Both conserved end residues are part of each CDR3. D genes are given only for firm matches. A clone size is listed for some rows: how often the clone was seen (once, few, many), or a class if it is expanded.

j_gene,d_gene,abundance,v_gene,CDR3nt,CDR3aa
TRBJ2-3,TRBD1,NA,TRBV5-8,TGTGCCAGCAGCTTAGCTGGGGGACAGACAGATACGCAGTATTTT,CASSLAGGQTDTQYF
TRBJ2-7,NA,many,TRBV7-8,TGTGCCAGCAGCTTAAGCGACGGGGCCTACGAGCAGTACTTC,CASSLSDGAYEQYF
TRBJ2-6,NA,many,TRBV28,TGTGCCAGCAGCGGGTTCCTCAAGAGCTCTGGGGCCAACGTCCTGACTTTC,CASSGFLKSSGANVLTF
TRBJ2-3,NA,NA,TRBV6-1,TGTGCCAGCAGCTCAGGACCCTACAGGGATACGCAGTATTTT,CASSSGPYRDTQYF
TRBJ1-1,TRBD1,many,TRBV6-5,TGTGCCAGCAGTTACCAATATCCAGGGGGCGACACTGAAGCTTTCTTT,CASSYQYPGGDTEAFF
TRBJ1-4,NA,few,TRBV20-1,TGCAGTGCTAGAGATCGTAGAGTGACAGTAAGGCCCCAAAATGGAAAACTGTTTTTT,CSARDRRVTVRPQNGKLFF
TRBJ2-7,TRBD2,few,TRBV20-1,TGCAGTGCTAGAGATCTCCGGTCGACTAGCGGGAGAGGGGCCTACGAGCAGTACTTC,CSARDLRSTSGRGAYEQYF
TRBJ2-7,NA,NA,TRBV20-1,TGCAGTGCTAGAGGACCGGGACGGGGGTCGTACGAGCAGTACTTC,CSARGPGRGSYEQYF
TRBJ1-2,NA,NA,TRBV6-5,TGTGCCAGCAGTTCTCCCTTGAGGGCATCTAACTATGGCTACACCTTC,CASSSPLRASNYGYTF
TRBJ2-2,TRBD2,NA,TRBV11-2,TGTGCCAGCAGCGGGAGGGTCACCGGGGAGCTGTTTTTT,CASSGRVTGELFF
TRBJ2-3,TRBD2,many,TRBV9,TGTGCCAGCAGCGTCCTAGCGGGGGGGCTTGCGGATACGCAGTATTTT,CASSVLAGGLADTQYF
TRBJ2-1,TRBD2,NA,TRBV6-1,TGTGCCACTAACCCGGCCGGGACTAGCGGGAGGGGTGAGCAGTTCTTC,CATNPAGTSGRGEQFF
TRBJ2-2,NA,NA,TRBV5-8,TGTGCCAGCGACTCTTCCCCCCCGGGGGAGCTGTTTTTT,CASDSSPPGELFF
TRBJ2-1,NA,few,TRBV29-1,TGCAGCGGTATGGCAGATCTTAACAATGAGCAGTTCTTC,CSGMADLNNEQFF
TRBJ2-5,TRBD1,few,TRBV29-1,TGCAGCGTAGCCCACCGGGACAGCTTGGATAACCGGTACTTC,CSVAHRDSLDNRYF
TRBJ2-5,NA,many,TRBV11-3,TGTGCCAGCAGCGGTAAAGGGGACTCCGTGCAAGAGACCCAGTACTTC,CASSGKGDSVQETQYF
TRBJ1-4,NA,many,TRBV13,TGTGCCAGCAGCTTAGCAGGGGATGAAAAACTGTTTTTT,CASSLAGDEKLFF
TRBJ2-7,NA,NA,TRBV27,TGTGCCAGCAGTTTACAGGGGTTGCCCTACGAGCAGTACTTC,CASSLQGLPYEQYF
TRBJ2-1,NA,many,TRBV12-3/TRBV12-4,TGTGCCAGCTTAAACCTGGAGAATGAGCAGTTCTTC,CASLNLENEQFF
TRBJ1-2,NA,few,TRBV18,TGTGCCAGCTCACCCCTTAACTATGGCTACACCTTC,CASSPLNYGYTF
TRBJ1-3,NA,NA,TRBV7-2,TGTGCCAGCAGCTTAAACGCCCAGCGGGCCGGAAACACCATATATTTT,CASSLNAQRAGNTIYF
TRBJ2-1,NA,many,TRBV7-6,TGTGCCAGCAGCTTGCCCCTTAACAATGAGCAGTTCTTC,CASSLPLNNEQFF
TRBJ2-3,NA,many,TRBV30,TGTGCCCGAAGGGGGGGAGTGAGCACAGATACGCAGTATTTT,CARRGGVSTDTQYF
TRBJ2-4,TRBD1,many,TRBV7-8,TGTGCCAGCAGCGCCAAGCGATGGACAGGGGTGACCAAAAACATTCAGTACTTC,CASSAKRWTGVTKNIQYF
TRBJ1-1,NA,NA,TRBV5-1,TGCGCCAGCGATGAGGGGTTGGGCACTGAAGCTTTCTTT,CASDEGLGTEAFF
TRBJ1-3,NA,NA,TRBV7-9,TGTGCCAGCAGCTTGAAGGGTACATCTGGAAACACCATATATTTT,CASSLKGTSGNTIYF
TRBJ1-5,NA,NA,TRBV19,TGTGCCAGTAGTGTGGGAGGGGGAATAAATCAGCCCCAGCATTTT,CASSVGGGINQPQHF
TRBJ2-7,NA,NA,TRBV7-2,TGTGCCAGCAACTTGGATGGCAGGGAGCTTGGCGAGCAGTACTTC,CASNLDGRELGEQYF
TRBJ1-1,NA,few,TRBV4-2,TGTGCCAGCAGCCAAGATTCCCCCCAGTTTACGAACACTGAAGCTTTCTTT,CASSQDSPQFTNTEAFF
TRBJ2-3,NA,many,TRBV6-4,TGTGCCAGCAGTGAATGGGCAGGTAGCACAGATACGCAGTATTTT,CASSEWAGSTDTQYF
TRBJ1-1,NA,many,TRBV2,TGTGCCAGCAGCCAACAGGGCCCCAGCACTGAAGCTTTCTTT,CASSQQGPSTEAFF
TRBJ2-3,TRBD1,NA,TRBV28,TGTGCCAGCAGTTTTCTCACAGGGGGCCCAGGTACGCAGTATTTT,CASSFLTGGPGTQYF
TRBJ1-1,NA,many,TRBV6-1,TGTGCCAGCACCTTAGGTCGGGGTTACACTGAAGCTTTCTTT,CASTLGRGYTEAFF
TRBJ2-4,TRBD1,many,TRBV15,TGTGCCACCAGCAGTTGGACAGGGAGAAACATTCAGTACTTC,CATSSWTGRNIQYF
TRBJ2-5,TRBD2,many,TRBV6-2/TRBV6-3,TGTGCCAGCAGTCTCACTAGCGGGGGGGCGAAGACCCAGTACTTC,CASSLTSGGAKTQYF
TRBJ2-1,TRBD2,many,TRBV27,TGTGCCAGCAGTTCTACGCCCGGGACTAGCGGGAGCTCGAATGAGCAGTTCTTC,CASSSTPGTSGSSNEQFF
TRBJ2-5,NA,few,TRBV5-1,TGCGCCAGCAGCTTTAGGGGTTATGGCGGGTACCAAGAGACCCAGTACTTC,CASSFRGYGGYQETQYF
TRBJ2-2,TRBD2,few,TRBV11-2,TGTGCCAGCAGCTTAGTAGTAGGCGGGAGCACCGGGGAGCTGTTTTTT,CASSLVVGGSTGELFF
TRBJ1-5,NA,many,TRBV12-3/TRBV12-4,TGTGCCAGCAGTTTAATCGGGACGGGGGGCAATCAGCCCCAGCATTTT,CASSLIGTGGNQPQHF
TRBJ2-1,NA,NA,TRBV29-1,TGCAGCGTCCTGAAGAGGAGTGGCAATGAGCAGTTCTTC,CSVLKRSGNEQFF
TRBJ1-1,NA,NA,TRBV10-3,TGTGCCATCAGGCGGGGGAACACTGAAGCTTTCTTT,CAIRRGNTEAFF
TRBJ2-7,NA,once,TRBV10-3,TGTGCCATCAGTGATGGGGGCGAGCAGTACTTC,CAISDGGEQYF
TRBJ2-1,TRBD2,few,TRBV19,TGTGCCAGTAGTATTGGGACTAGCGGGAGATCCTACAATGAGCAGTTCTTC,CASSIGTSGRSYNEQFF
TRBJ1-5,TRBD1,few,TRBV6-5,TGTGCCAGCAGTTACCCGGACAGGGGACGATATAGCAATCAGCCCCAGCATTTT,CASSYPDRGRYSNQPQHF
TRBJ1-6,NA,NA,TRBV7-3,TGTGCCAGCAGCCTCCTACCGTTGAATTCACCCCTCCACTTT,CASSLLPLNSPLHF
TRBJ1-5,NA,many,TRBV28,TGTGCCAGCAGAAGGCCTCAGGGAGTGGGCCAGCCCCAGCATTTT,CASRRPQGVGQPQHF
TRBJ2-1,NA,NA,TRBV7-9,TGTGCCAGCAGCTCTGGCCGGACTACCCGCAATGAGCAGTTCTTC,CASSSGRTTRNEQFF
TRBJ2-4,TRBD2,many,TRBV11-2,TGTGCCAGCGCGGCGGGGGAGGAAAACATTCAGTACTTC,CASAAGEENIQYF